A single TCR beta chain is shown here with its context. What it binds is not known. Use of 60 Vbeta and 13 Jbeta primers characterized the PCR. The data were produced by immunoSEQ multiplex PCR, yet TCRdb's version contains in-frame clones alone and is incomplete. The table shows some 130,000 clones, with 75% to 85% occurring only once. Germline V CDR1 and CDR2: GTSNPN, SVGIG (reference sequence). The V gene end was trimmed by 0 bases and the J gene end by 0 bases; junction bases not matched to a gene: 5. The CDR3 covers 16 residues. The data stem from a study of cytomegalovirus exposure and HLA in healthy donors. Notes on the study in general: There were some public TCRs occurring in many donors, but most TCR sequences were rare.

The receptor was isolated from a woman aged 50 to 60 in good health and CMV-seropositive. The rearrangement uses TRBV30 and TRBJ2-5, with 9 nucleotides matching TRBD2. Material for sequencing was PBMCs. This CDR3 reads CAWSVRAGGYQETQYF. In DNA, the CDR3 is TGTGCCTGGAGTGTACGTGCGGGGGGGTACCAAGAGACCCAGTACTTC.